This TCR beta chain was identified in a study of human T cells and chemical hapten exposure. Study-wide background: Patch tests put 0.01% DPC on the upper back, and the results were checked at 6 days.

The time point here: patch test 2, 6 weeks after DPC sensitization. Specified treatment: therapeutic diphenylcyclopropenone sensitization with weekly scalp DPC. Researchers extracted total RNA from unfractionated whole blood. This CDR3 contains 13 residues. The germline V gene encodes CDR1 MNHEY and CDR2 SVGEGT. V lost 6 bases to trimming and J lost 4 bases, with 12 bases between them. Unique molecular identifiers were attached to individual cDNA molecules within the library. In the study's own analysis: Counting gave a median of around 89,000 TCRs per sample, with values ranging from roughly 20,000 to 750,000. MiXCR, applied by TCRdb to the RACE reads, yields one record per CDR3 protein. TCRdb, rather than the study authors, made the V and J calls. Among a few hundred thousand distinct CDR3 sequences listed, nearly 6.5% were seen once. This clonotype showed up just a few times.

The sequencing used whole blood, collected in connection with sensitization to the hapten diphenylcyclopropenone (DPC). The chain uses TRBV6-2 or TRBV6-3 and TRBJ1-1; D ambiguous. The sequence was obtained from a woman younger than 30 with alopecia areata. Some clones in this sample may be carry-over from other donors' samples. CDR3: CASRRVEGTEAFF. CDR3 DNA: TGTGCCAGCAGGAGGGTTGAGGGCACTGAAGCTTTCTTT.